The TCR beta chain described here comes from a study of T cell responses to AZD1222 COVID-19 vaccine. Overall study findings and caveats: Recipients of AZD1222 seropositive at baseline numbered only 5 to 7. Spike-wide coverage was observed for vaccine-associated CD4 TCRs, with dominant responses at 160-218 and 743-854. It should be noted that donors were predominantly white British and more often female, and clonal diversity was possibly underestimated.

The V gene's germline CDR1 is MNHEY and CDR2 SVGEGT. The CDR3 runs to 15 residues. V lost 5 bases and J lost 6; bases outside the gene matches: 11. Concerning this clone itself: Its antigen is currently unknown.

Only in-frame clones appear in the TCRdb table, and some are missing; sequencing was by immunoSEQ multiplex PCR. Among around 120,000 clones, roughly 82% were seen once, and the ten largest hold 27%. The chain uses TRBV6-2 or TRBV6-3 and TRBJ1-2, with 8 bases matching TRBD1. Sequencing was performed on peripheral blood, taken 28 days after the second AZD1222 dose. This clonotype originated in an adult who received the AZD1222 COVID-19 vaccine. CDR3 DNA sequence: TGTGCCAGCAGTCCCCCCACGACAGGGGTCAATGGCTACACCTTC. Its translation is CASSPPTTGVNGYTF.